Below, one T cell receptor (beta chain) is given with its context. The antigen remains undetermined. This entry comes from a study of tissue T cells after allogeneic stem cell transplantation. Losses at the gene ends were 5 bases for V and 5 bases for J; bases not matched to a gene: 12. The germline gives CDR1 SGHTA, CDR2 FQGNSA. The CDR3 sequence is 17 residues long. Regarding the study as a whole: Blood and spleen captured only part of the tissue TCR repertoire. Across patients, clones rarely overlapped, yet motif clusters were shared tissue-specifically.

Produced via immunoSEQ multiplex PCR; TCRdb's table is partial and in-frame only. The repertoire holds 25,000 to 30,000 clones, with 85% to 90% as singletons. The sequenced sample was blood, obtained before transplantation. The genes are TRBV7-2 and TRBJ1-4; 9 nucleotides match TRBD1. The receptor was isolated from a woman between 18 and 49 years old who later had graft-versus-host disease after an allogeneic stem cell transplant. The chain's CDR3 is CASSPEGRTGVNEKLFF. The CDR3, as DNA: TGTGCCAGCAGCCCAGAGGGACGGACAGGGGTCAATGAAAAACTGTTTTTT.